This T cell receptor (beta chain) emerged from a study of CD8+ T cells in alopecia areata. Turning to the study itself: Treated patients were given oral tofacitinib, which was dosed at 5 to 10 mg twice daily. People stayed on tofacitinib for 6 to 18 months, then stopped the drug for 6 months. Findings and caveats of the study: It was lesional scalp, especially alopecia totalis/universalis, that showed higher clonality than normal scalp.

cDNA reverse transcribed from extracted RNA served as the sequencing template. TCRdb's copy holds only in-frame clones and misses some; the assay was immunoSEQ multiplex PCR. Of some 210,000 clones listed, 57% are singletons. Trimming at V came to 0 bases and at J to 2 bases, leaving 3 bases not matched to a gene. The CDR3 length is 16 residues. Germline CDR1 reads LGHNA; CDR2 reads YNFKEQ. With respect to this clone: The antigen is not known.

Sequenced here: CD4+ T cells sorted from blood, sampled at week 0. The sequence was obtained from a human donor with alopecia areata. This chain connects TRBV4-2 to TRBJ2-2; TRBD2 matches 7 bases. The chain's CDR3 is CASSQETGGNTGELFF. CDR3 sequence (DNA): TGTGCCAGCAGCCAAGAGACGGGGGGAAACACCGGGGAGCTGTTTTTT.